The clone carrying this T cell receptor beta chain was counted ten times or more. Specified time point: persistent/refractory GD, antithyroid drugs over 5 years with positive TRAb. RNA from PBMCs was the source of the TCR library. Deletions cut 4 bases from V and 4 bases from J, with 16 bases between. The V gene's germline CDR1 is MDHEN and CDR2 SYDVKM. The CDR3 loop spans 15 amino acids. This specimen comes from a study of regulatory T cells in long-lasting Graves disease. According to the study, TCR beta libraries were built with iRepertoire HTBI primers and CDR3-region Arm-PCR. TCRdb re-analysed the multiplex PCR reads in MiXCR, keeping a single row per CDR3 protein. The sample lists about 660,000 distinct CDR3 sequences, around 32% occurring once.

This sequence was found in a female donor with Graves disease. Sequenced material: peripheral blood mononuclear cells (PBMCs), taken when the disease was refractory, from a patient treated with antithyroid drugs. The chain recombines TRBV28 with TRBJ1-2, with no clear D. The CDR3, as DNA: TGTGCCAGCAGTTCTGTAAGAGGAGGCGGCTATGGCTACACCTTC. It codes for CASSSVRGGGYGYTF.